What follows are 5 T cell receptor beta chains derived from one specimen sequenced in a study of blood T cell repertoires in COVID-19 (dated by TCRdb to the early 2020s). Library prep was done by the immunoSEQ multiplex PCR assay. Drawn from immuneACCESS, this table holds only the in-frame rearrangements with V and J called that TCRdb kept. Clones are partly lost; checked studies trace under half to an unresolved V gene and leave the rest unexplained. Recorded for this sample are 90,000 to 120,000 clones; around nine tenths of them occurred a single time. The top ten constitute roughly 1.2% of the sample. The sample was peripheral blood. Receptor source: a woman aged 25 to 39 with acute or convalescent COVID-19.

The rearrangement links TRBV30 to TRBJ1-2, with TRBD1 matching over 8 bases. This CDR3 is built from 14 residues. Germline lookup yields CDR1 GTSNPN and CDR2 SVGIG (reference sequence). V lost 4 bases, J lost 3 bases, and 7 bases stayed unmatched. The CDR3 reads CAWTKTGGDYGYTF. CDR3 coding DNA: TGTGCCTGGACCAAAACAGGGGGGGACTATGGCTACACCTTC.

This clone was observed a single time. The V gene is TRBV27, the J gene TRBJ2-3; 7 bases fit TRBD2. Trimming took 0 bases from V and 1 from J; bases not matched to a gene: 7. The CDR3 is 17 amino acids. Germline-derived CDR1 and CDR2 are MNHEY and SMNVEV (reference sequence). In nucleotides, the CDR3 is TGTGCCAGCAGTTTATCCACACGAGGGAGGGGCACAGATACGCAGTATTTT. Protein sequence: CASSLSTRGRGTDTQYF.

The rearrangement joins TRBV30 to TRBJ2-7, with D perhaps matching TRBD2 (7 bases). With 3 bases removed from V and 1 base from J, the gap between germline ends came to 13 bases. This CDR3 region has 14 residues. Germline V gene data show CDR1 as GTSNPN and CDR2 as SVGIG (reference sequence). CDR3 coding DNA: TGTGCCTGGAGCCCCGGGGGGCCGTCCTACGAGCAGTACTTC. Translated, it gives CAWSPGGPSYEQYF.

The chain is built from TRBV11-3 and TRBJ2-7; 7 positions match TRBD1. J was trimmed by 3 bases and V by 4 bases; bases with no gene match: 6. Germline CDR1 and CDR2: SGHNT and YENEEA. CDR3 size: 14 residues. CDR3 sequence (DNA): TGTGCCAGCAGCTCTCCGGGACAGATCTACGAGCAGTACTTC. This translates into CASSSPGQIYEQYF.

This chain connects TRBV3-1 (or the pseudogene TRBV3-2) to TRBJ2-2, with TRBD2 identical over 15 bases. The CDR3 spans 19 residues. The ends lost 3 bases at V and 4 bases at J; junction bases unmatched: 9. The germline gives CDR1 LGHDT, CDR2 YNNKEL (reference sequence). The CDR3 loop reads CASSQVGLAGGPRTGELFF. CDR3 DNA: TGTGCCAGCAGCCAGGTCGGACTAGCGGGGGGGCCACGCACCGGGGAGCTGTTTTTT.